This T cell receptor (beta chain) was retrieved from a study of post-analysis software for immune sequencing data. Study at large: Relapsing-remitting, secondary progressive and progressive-relapsing multiple sclerosis courses were included.

Study-wide results and caveats: Roughly 5 TRBV segments occurring more often in patients than controls included TRBV5-6, TRBV5-1 and TRBV20-1. Compared with controls, patients showed significantly lower normalized Chao1 diversity.

Regarding this clonotype: The antigen remains unidentified.

This CDR3 is 15 amino acids long. In germline, CDR1 is SGHRS, CDR2 YFSETQ. Every TCR beta cDNA library bore unique molecular identifiers. When roughly 0.9 to 10 million T cells were used, they gave a few hundred thousand cDNA molecules. Each CDR3 protein is one row after TCRdb ran MiXCR on the PCR reads. This table has hundreds of thousands of distinct CDR3 sequences, 55% to 60% appearing once. The V gene is TRBV5-1, the J gene TRBJ2-5, with 7 bases matching TRBD1. The end of the DNA aligns better with TRBJ2-7, so the J call may be wrong. The sequenced material came from blood. The receptor was isolated from a girl aged 2 to 9 with multiple sclerosis. Written as DNA, the CDR3 is TGCGCCAGCAGTTTAGCTCCGGGACAGATCTACGAGCAGTACTTC. It codes for CASSLAPGQIYEQYF.